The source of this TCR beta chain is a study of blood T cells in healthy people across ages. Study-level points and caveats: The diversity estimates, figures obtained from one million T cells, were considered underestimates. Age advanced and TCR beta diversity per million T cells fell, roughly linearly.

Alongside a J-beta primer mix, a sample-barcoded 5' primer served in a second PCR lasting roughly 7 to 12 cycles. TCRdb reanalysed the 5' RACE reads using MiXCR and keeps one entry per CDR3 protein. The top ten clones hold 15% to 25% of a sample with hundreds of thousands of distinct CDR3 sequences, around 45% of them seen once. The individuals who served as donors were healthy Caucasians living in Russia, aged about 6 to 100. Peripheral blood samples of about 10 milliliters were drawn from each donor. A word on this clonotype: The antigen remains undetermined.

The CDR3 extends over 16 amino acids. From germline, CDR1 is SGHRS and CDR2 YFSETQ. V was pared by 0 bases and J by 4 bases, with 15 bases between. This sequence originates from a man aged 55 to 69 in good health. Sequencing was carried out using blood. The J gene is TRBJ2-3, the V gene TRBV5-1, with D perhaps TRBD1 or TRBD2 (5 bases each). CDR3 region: CASSLEQYLGADTQYF. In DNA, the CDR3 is TGCGCCAGCAGCTTGGAACAGTACTTGGGGGCAGATACGCAGTATTTT.